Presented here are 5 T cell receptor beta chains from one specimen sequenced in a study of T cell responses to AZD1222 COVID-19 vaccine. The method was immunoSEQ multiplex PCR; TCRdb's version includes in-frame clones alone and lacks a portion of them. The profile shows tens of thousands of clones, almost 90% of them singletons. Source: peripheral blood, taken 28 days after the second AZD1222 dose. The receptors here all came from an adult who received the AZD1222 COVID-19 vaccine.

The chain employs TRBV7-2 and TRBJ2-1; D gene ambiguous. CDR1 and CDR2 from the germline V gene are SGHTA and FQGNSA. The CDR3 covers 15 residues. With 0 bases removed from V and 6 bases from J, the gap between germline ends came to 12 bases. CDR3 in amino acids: CASSLAPYLGNEQFF. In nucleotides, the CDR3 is TGTGCCAGCAGCTTAGCGCCCTATCTGGGCAATGAGCAGTTCTTC. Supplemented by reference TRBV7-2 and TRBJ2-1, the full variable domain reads GAGVSQSPSNKVTEKGKDVELRCDPISGHTALYWYRQSLGQGLEFLIYFQGNSAPDKSGLPSDRFSAERTGGSVSTLTIQRTQQEDSAVYLCASSLAPYLGNEQFFGPGTRLTVL.

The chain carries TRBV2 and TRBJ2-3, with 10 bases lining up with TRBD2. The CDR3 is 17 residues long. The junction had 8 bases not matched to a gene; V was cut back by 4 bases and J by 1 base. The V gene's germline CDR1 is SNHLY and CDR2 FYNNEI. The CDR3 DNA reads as TGTGCCAGCAGTGTTTCCCGTGGGACTAGCGGCACAGATACGCAGTATTTT. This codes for CASSVSRGTSGTDTQYF. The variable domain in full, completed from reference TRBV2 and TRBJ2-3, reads EPEVTQTPSHQVTQMGQEVILRCVPISNHLYFYWYRQILGQKVEFLVSFYNNEISEKSEIFDDQFSVERPDGSNFTLKIRSTKLEDSAMYFCASSVSRGTSGTDTQYFGPGTRLTVL.

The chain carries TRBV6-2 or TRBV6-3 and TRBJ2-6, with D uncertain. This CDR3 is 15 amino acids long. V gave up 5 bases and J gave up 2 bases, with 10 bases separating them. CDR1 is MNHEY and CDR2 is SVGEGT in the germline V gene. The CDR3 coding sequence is TGTGCCAGCAGTCGGCATGCGACTGGGGCCAACGTCCTGACTTTC. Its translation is CASSRHATGANVLTF.

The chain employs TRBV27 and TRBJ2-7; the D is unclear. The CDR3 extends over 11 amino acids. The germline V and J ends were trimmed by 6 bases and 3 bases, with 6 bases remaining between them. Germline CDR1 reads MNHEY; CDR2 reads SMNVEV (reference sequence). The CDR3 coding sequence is TGTGCCAGCAGGTCCGGCTACGAGCAGTACTTC. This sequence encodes CASRSGYEQYF.

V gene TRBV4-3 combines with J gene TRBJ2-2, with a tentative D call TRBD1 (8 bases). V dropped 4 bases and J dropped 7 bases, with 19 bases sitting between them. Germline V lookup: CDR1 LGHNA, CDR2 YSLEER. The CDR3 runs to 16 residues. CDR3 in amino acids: CASSRVTGGAFGELFF. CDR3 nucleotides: TGCGCCAGCAGCCGGGTCACAGGGGGGGCCTTCGGGGAGCTGTTTTTT.